This T cell receptor (beta chain) was sequenced during a study of CD8 T cells in Susac syndrome. Study-wide results and caveats: By the study's own acknowledgment, its TCR sequencing and HLA analysis included relatively few individuals.

Those who served as multiple sclerosis controls were treatment-naive patients with stable or active relapsing-remitting disease. Germline CDR1 is SGHRS and CDR2 is YFSETQ. The CDR3 covers 14 residues. V gave up 2 bases and J gave up 4 bases, with 9 bases separating them. Concerning this clonotype itself: The antigen is unknown.

With random hexamers, about 0.45 to 1 ug RNA was reverse transcribed. Across 54 Vbeta and 13 Jbeta, immunoSEQ multiplex PCR amplified TCR beta CDR3. TCRdb called the immunoSEQ multiplex PCR reads again in MiXCR, with one record for every CDR3 protein. The sample consists of under 250,000 distinct CDR3 sequences, roughly 95% of them appearing once. Sequencing input: CD4+ T cells from PBMCs. The chain uses TRBV5-1 and TRBJ1-4; a weak D match, TRBD1 (5 bases). This clonotype was sampled from a human donor with multiple sclerosis. This CDR3 reads CASSLTGLNEKLFF. The CDR3 coding sequence is TGCGCCAGCAGCTTAACAGGACTTAATGAAAAACTGTTTTTT.